The 25 T cell receptor beta chains below all came from one sample that was sequenced in a study of T cell repertoires in cytomegalovirus infection. In TCRdb, the reads were re-called with MiXCR into one record per CDR3 protein. Here the sample spans around 180,000 distinct CDR3 sequences, 25% to 30% being singletons. Source material: PBMCs. Receptors were obtained from a human donor in good health (CMV status not recorded). Some clones in this sample may be carry-over from other donors' samples.

The J gene is TRBJ2-7, the V gene TRBV29-1; D perhaps matches TRBD2 (6 bases). In germline, CDR1 is SQVTM, CDR2 ANQGSEA. Trimming cost V 6 bases and J 0 bases, with 12 bases left between them. CDR3 length: 13 amino acids. The CDR3 loop reads CSVRVEGSYEQYF. Here the CDR3 DNA reads TGCAGCGTGAGGGTGGAGGGCTCCTACGAGCAGTACTTC.

The V gene is TRBV19, the J gene TRBJ2-7, with 8 bases matching TRBD2. The CDR3 spans 12 residues. The V gene's germline CDR1 is LNHDA and CDR2 SQIVND (reference sequence). V lost 3 bases and J lost 6; bases outside the gene matches: 1. CDR3: CASSMLAGEQYF. The CDR3 DNA reads TGTGCCAGTAGTATGCTAGCGGGCGAGCAGTACTTC.

V gene TRBV7-9 combines with J gene TRBJ1-3; D perhaps matches TRBD1 (5 bases). The CDR3 is 12 amino acids. Deletions cut 8 bases from V and 4 bases from J, with 9 bases between. CDR1 is SEHNR, CDR2 FQNEAQ, per germline (reference sequence). As DNA, the CDR3 is TGTGCCAGCCAGGGATCGGGAAACACCATATATTTT. Amino acid sequence: CASQGSGNTIYF.

This clonotype has just a few counts. The chain carries TRBV19 and TRBJ1-2; D not resolved. The CDR3 length is 14 residues. Between the trimmed V and J ends, which lost 6 bases and 4 bases, there was a span of 15 bases. The germline V gene has CDR1 LNHDA and CDR2 SQIVND (reference sequence). DNA for the CDR3: TGTGCCAGTAGCCTGGTTGGGGAAATCTATGGCTACACCTTC. Amino acids: CASSLVGEIYGYTF.

This clonotype was observed a handful of times. The rearrangement links TRBV5-5 to TRBJ1-2; D gene ambiguous. The CDR3 is 14 amino acids. Germline V gene sequence: CDR1 SGHKS, CDR2 YYEKEE (reference sequence). V was clipped by 4 bases and J by 4 bases, with 14 bases between them. CDR3 sequence: CASSVNDGSYGYTF. CDR3 DNA sequence: TGTGCCAGCAGCGTGAATGACGGGTCCTATGGCTACACCTTC.

This clonotype was recorded at least ten times. This chain connects TRBV7-2 to TRBJ1-5; D remains unclear. V lost 3 bases and J lost 2, with 8 bases in between. The CDR3 runs 14 residues. Germline V gene data show CDR1 as SGHTA and CDR2 as FQGNSA. CDR3 sequence (DNA): TGTGCCAGCAGCTTGGGCAGACGCAATCAGCCCCAGCATTTT. It is translated as CASSLGRRNQPQHF.

This chain uses TRBV15 with TRBJ1-2; a possible D gene is TRBD1 (6 bases). V shed 5 bases and J shed 8 bases, with 12 bases lying between them. The CDR3 sequence is 12 residues long. Germline V gene data show CDR1 as LNHNV and CDR2 as YYDKDF (reference sequence). The CDR3 DNA reads as TGTGCCACCAGCTTTGGCAGGGGCGGCTACACCTTC. Protein: CATSFGRGGYTF.

The rearrangement links TRBV11-2 to TRBJ2-7; D might be TRBD1 (5 bases). Germline-derived CDR1 and CDR2 are SGHAT and FQNNGV. There are 15 residues in the CDR3. The V gene lost 0 bases and the J gene lost 4 bases, with 13 bases spanning the gap. The CDR3 here is CASSLDRAVGYEQYF. In DNA, the CDR3 is TGTGCCAGCAGCTTAGACAGGGCCGTTGGGTACGAGCAGTACTTC.

This clonotype has just a few counts. The J gene is TRBJ2-5, the V gene TRBV2; no clear D gene. The CDR3 extends over 13 amino acids. The ends were cut back, 7 bases at V and 2 bases at J, with 11 bases in the middle. Germline-derived CDR1 and CDR2 are SNHLY and FYNNEI. CDR3 sequence: CASKDHVQETQYF. Here the CDR3 DNA reads TGTGCCAGCAAGGATCACGTTCAAGAGACCCAGTACTTC. The whole variable domain, remainder taken from reference TRBV2 and TRBJ2-5, is EPEVTQTPSHQVTQMGQEVILRCVPISNHLYFYWYRQILGQKVEFLVSFYNNEISEKSEIFDDQFSVERPDGSNFTLKIRSTKLEDSAMYFCASKDHVQETQYFGPGTRLLVL.

There are a few counts of this clonotype. The V call is TRBV20-1, the J call TRBJ2-7, with TRBD2 matching 10 bases. In germline, CDR1 is DFQATT, CDR2 SNEGSKA (reference sequence). There are 16 residues in the CDR3. After removal of 6 bases from V and 5 bases from J, the junction contained 16 bases not matched to a gene. CDR3 loop: CSAPKGAGGLDHEQYF. The CDR3 region has the DNA TGCAGTGCCCCTAAAGGAGCGGGGGGGTTGGACCACGAGCAGTACTTC.

The rearrangement links TRBV29-1 to TRBJ2-7; no definite D call. This CDR3 comprises 11 residues. V was pared by 3 bases and J by 5 bases, with 8 bases between. Germline CDR1 reads SQVTM; CDR2 reads ANQGSEA. CDR3 bases: TGCAGCGTTGATAACTACGACGAGCAGTACTTC. Protein sequence: CSVDNYDEQYF.

Only a few counts were recorded for this clonotype. V gene TRBV19 combines with J gene TRBJ2-7; D remains unclear. This CDR3 has 13 amino acids. V gave up 3 bases and J gave up 5 bases, with 11 bases separating them. The germline V gene has CDR1 LNHDA and CDR2 SQIVND (reference sequence). CDR3 in amino acids: CASSIAQPDEQYF. The DNA of the CDR3 is TGTGCCAGTAGTATCGCCCAACCAGACGAGCAGTACTTC.

This clonotype turned up a few times. The rearrangement links TRBV7-3 to TRBJ1-1; D gene uncertain. The V end was cut by 2 bases, the J end by 1 base, with 8 bases between. The CDR3 runs to 14 residues. The V gene's germline CDR1 is SGHTA and CDR2 FQGTGA. The CDR3 loop is CASSLWGGNTEAFF. CDR3 bases: TGTGCCAGCAGCTTATGGGGTGGGAACACTGAAGCTTTCTTT. Full variable domain (rest looked up from reference TRBV7-3 and TRBJ1-1): GAGVSQTPSNKVTEKGKYVELRCDPISGHTALYWYRQSLGQGPEFLIYFQGTGAADDSGLPNDRFFAVRPEGSVSTLKIQRTERGDSAVYLCASSLWGGNTEAFFGQGTRLTVV.

This clonotype was picked up a small number of times. The V call is TRBV5-4, the J call TRBJ1-1; D remains unclear. Germline lookup yields CDR1 SGHNT and CDR2 YYREEE (reference sequence). The CDR3 contains 15 residues. V was pared by 0 bases and J by 5 bases, with 14 bases between. The CDR3 DNA sequence: TGTGCCAGCAGCTTGGATCTCATAGAAGCTACTGAAGCTTTCTTT. Protein sequence: CASSLDLIEATEAFF.

The rearrangement joins TRBV7-2 to TRBJ2-1, with TRBD1 identical over 8 bases. The germline CDR1 and CDR2 sequences are SGHTA and FQGNSA. The V and J ends lost 5 bases and 2 bases, in that order; junction bases with no gene match: 5. The CDR3 spans 15 residues. DNA of the CDR3: TGTGCCAGCAGCCTCAGGGGGCCCCCCTACAATGAGCAGTTCTTC. Protein: CASSLRGPPYNEQFF.

This clonotype was recorded a few times. The chain combines TRBV14 with TRBJ2-5; 7 bases map to TRBD1. The germline gives CDR1 SGHDN, CDR2 FVKESK. V dropped 3 bases and J dropped 5; count of bases not matched to a gene: 12. This CDR3 region has 16 residues. The chain's CDR3 is CASSQPGTVGEETQYF. The CDR3 nucleotides are TGTGCCAGCAGCCAGCCCGGGACAGTCGGTGAGGAGACCCAGTACTTC.

This sequence joins TRBV27 and TRBJ2-4; TRBD2 is a possible D gene (6 bases). CDR1 is MNHEY and CDR2 is SMNVEV in the germline V gene (reference sequence). V was shortened by 2 bases and J by 0 bases, with 14 bases between the two germline ends. This CDR3 spans 17 amino acids. The CDR3 region has the DNA TGTGCCAGCAGTTTAGTCGGAGGGGCGATAGCCAAAAACATTCAGTACTTC. It encodes CASSLVGGAIAKNIQYF.

This clonotype came up a few times. J is TRBJ2-7 and V is TRBV7-2; a weak D match, TRBD1 (5 bases). The V and J ends lost 3 bases and 4 bases respectively, with 10 bases between them. Germline CDR1 and CDR2: SGHTA and FQGNSA. The CDR3 loop spans 13 amino acids. For the CDR3, the DNA is TGTGCCAGCAGCTTTGACAGAGAGTACGAGCAGTACTTC. This codes for CASSFDREYEQYF.

This clonotype was detected ten times or more. V and J are TRBV7-3 and TRBJ2-5, with 8 nucleotides matching TRBD1. Germline CDR1 reads SGHTA; CDR2 reads FQGTGA. Unmatched junction bases numbered 4, after V lost 4 bases and J lost 3 bases. This CDR3 has 14 amino acids. CDR3 sequence reads: CASSSTGAEETQYF. The CDR3 DNA reads as TGTGCCAGCAGCTCGACAGGGGCTGAAGAGACCCAGTACTTC.

The chain has TRBV4-3 and TRBJ1-1; D gene ambiguous. The CDR3 contains 13 residues. CDR1 is LGHNA, CDR2 YSLEER, per germline. V lost 0 bases to trimming and J lost 6 bases, with 8 bases between them. CDR3 sequence (DNA): TGCGCCAGCAGCCAAGATCAGGCGGCTGAAGCTTTCTTT. Residues: CASSQDQAAEAFF.

Here the CDR3 reads CASGTSGGLPEQFF. CDR3 sequence (DNA): TGCGCCAGCGGGACTAGCGGGGGATTGCCTGAGCAGTTCTTC. This sequence joins TRBV5-1 and TRBJ2-1; 14 nucleotides align to TRBD2. Germline V CDR1 and CDR2: SGHRS, YFSETQ. The CDR3 totals 14 residues. Trimming took 7 bases from V and 9 from J; bases not matched to a gene: 6. Combining the CDR3 with reference TRBV5-1 and TRBJ2-1 gives the whole variable domain KAGVTQTPRYLIKTRGQQVTLSCSPISGHRSVSWYQQTPGQGLQFLFEYFSETQRNKGNFPGRFSGRQFSNSRSEMNVSTLELGDSALYLCASGTSGGLPEQFFGPGTRLTVL.

The chain joins TRBV19 to TRBJ1-1; D may be TRBD1 (5 bases). Trimming cost V 4 bases and J 6 bases, with 18 bases left between them. The CDR3 spans 15 residues. Germline V gene data show CDR1 as LNHDA and CDR2 as SQIVND (reference sequence). CDR3 region: CASSTTPGTRAEAFF. CDR3 nucleotides: TGTGCCAGTAGTACTACGCCAGGGACCAGAGCTGAAGCTTTCTTT.

In this sample, this clonotype turned up many times. V usage is TRBV7-2 and J usage is TRBJ1-2; D not certain. The length of the CDR3 is 13 residues. The V end lost 0 bases, the J end lost 8 bases, and 10 bases lay between the germline ends. In germline, CDR1 is SGHTA, CDR2 FQGNSA. The CDR3 coding sequence is TGTGCCAGCAGCTTAGCGGCGTTGAGGGGCTACACCTTC. This encodes CASSLAALRGYTF.

The chain carries TRBV6-2 or TRBV6-3 and TRBJ1-1, with no clear D. The germline gives CDR1 MNHEY, CDR2 SVGEGT. The CDR3 extends over 17 amino acids. Trimming took off 6 bases at V and 0 bases at J, with 20 bases between the two ends. The CDR3 region has the DNA TGTGCCAGCAGCCCTCGCACGACGAGAACCTTGAACACTGAAGCTTTCTTT. It specifies CASSPRTTRTLNTEAFF.

The J gene is TRBJ1-2, the V gene TRBV29-1; the match to TRBD1 covers 8 bases. Germline V CDR1 and CDR2: SQVTM, ANQGSEA. V trimming: 7 bases; J trimming: 4 bases; junction bases outside the gene matches: 8. The CDR3 consists of 13 residues. The CDR3: CSGQQGGAYGYTF. Written as DNA, the CDR3 is TGCAGCGGTCAACAGGGGGGAGCCTATGGCTACACCTTC.